Each of the 10 T cell receptor beta chains below was sequenced from the same sample in a study of OX40 agonist ivuxolimab in advanced cancers. Receptors were amplified or captured by the immunoSEQ multiplex PCR assay. In its TCRdb copy, this immuneACCESS table keeps in-frame sequences only and misses some clones. Where compared with another copy, unresolved V genes explain less than half of these, and the others have no known cause. A total of about 38,000 clones appear in this sample, over 70% of them only once. The top ten clonotypes cover approximately 32% of the sample. Sequencing used CD4+ or CD8+ T cells sorted from blood, obtained in a trial of the OX40 agonist ivuxolimab. The receptors stem from an adult with an advanced solid tumor such as melanoma, head and neck, liver or kidney cancer.

This chain connects TRBV10-3 to TRBJ2-5; 7 nucleotides match TRBD1. V trimming: 4 bases; J trimming: 2 bases; junction bases outside the gene matches: 1. Germline V gene sequence: CDR1 ENHRY, CDR2 SYGVKD. The CDR3 runs 13 residues. CDR3 region: CAISGDRQETQYF. CDR3 nucleotides: TGTGCCATCAGTGGGGACAGACAAGAGACCCAGTACTTC.

V usage is TRBV27 and J usage is TRBJ1-5; a possible D gene is TRBD1 (5 bases). The CDR3 sequence is 14 residues long. Germline V CDR1 and CDR2: MNHEY, SMNVEV (reference sequence). Trimming left V 11 bases short and J 4 bases short, with 18 bases between. The CDR3 here is CAGQGTGGNQPQHF. CDR3 in DNA: TGTGCCGGACAAGGGACCGGGGGGAATCAGCCCCAGCATTTT.

The gene calls are TRBV6-5 and TRBJ1-2; tentatively, D is TRBD1 (6 bases). V was clipped by 6 bases and J by 8 bases, with 16 bases between them. The germline CDR1 and CDR2 sequences are MNHEY and SVGAGI. The CDR3 is made up of 13 amino acids. The CDR3: CASSIQGYGGYTF. CDR3 bases: TGTGCCAGCAGCATTCAGGGGTATGGAGGCTACACCTTC.

The chain has TRBV4-1 and TRBJ2-3; 14 positions match TRBD2. The CDR3 totals 17 residues. J gave up 4 bases and V 2 bases, and 5 bases lay outside the gene matches. The germline gives CDR1 MGHRA, CDR2 YSYEKL. CDR3 region: CASSQPRLAGGADTQYF. CDR3 nucleotide sequence: TGCGCCAGCAGCCAACCTCGACTAGCGGGGGGGGCAGATACGCAGTATTTT.

V gene TRBV20-1 combines with J gene TRBJ1-1; D gene ambiguous. The CDR3 spans 11 residues. The germline V gene has CDR1 DFQATT and CDR2 SNEGSKA (reference sequence). Between the trimmed V and J ends, which lost 3 bases and 3 bases, there was a span of 5 bases. The CDR3: CSARQYTEAFF. Written as DNA, the CDR3 is TGCAGTGCTAGGCAGTACACTGAAGCTTTCTTT.

Concerning this clone: Germline and junction disagree at one end, which may indicate a read error. The gene calls are TRBV7-7 and TRBJ2-7; no firm D call. This CDR3 region has 13 residues. The germline V gene has CDR1 SSHAT and CDR2 FNYEAQ (reference sequence). The CDR3 DNA reads as TGTGCTAGCAGCCTATCGGAAGAAAGGGAGCAGTACTTC. As protein: CASSLSEEREQYF.

The J gene is TRBJ2-3, the V gene TRBV4-2; 7 positions match TRBD2. Trimming took 0 bases from V and 2 from J; bases not matched to a gene: 2. The germline gives CDR1 LGHNA, CDR2 YNFKEQ. The CDR3 loop spans 15 amino acids. The CDR3 DNA reads as TGTGCCAGCAGCCAAGAAGCGGGAAACACAGATACGCAGTATTTT. Translation gives CASSQEAGNTDTQYF.

V gene TRBV11-2 combines with J gene TRBJ2-5; TRBD2 agrees at 7 bases. Germline CDR1 is SGHAT and CDR2 is FQNNGV. V was pared by 5 bases and J by 5 bases, with 14 bases of the junction left unmatched. The CDR3 consists of 16 residues. CDR3 DNA: TGTGCCAGCAGCCTCAGCCTAGCGGAGTTCCGTGAGACCCAGTACTTC. Amino acid sequence: CASSLSLAEFRETQYF.

The chain is built from TRBV19 and TRBJ2-3, with 9 bases aligning to TRBD1. Germline V gene sequence: CDR1 LNHDA, CDR2 SQIVND (reference sequence). This CDR3 has 15 residues. V lost 5 bases and J lost 2; bases outside the gene matches: 5. The chain's CDR3 is CASSDRGKDTDTQYF. In nucleotides, the CDR3 is TGTGCCAGTAGTGACAGGGGGAAGGACACAGATACGCAGTATTTT.

This clone came up a few times. This chain joins TRBV5-5 and TRBJ1-5; possibly TRBD1 for D (6 bases). Per germline, CDR1 SGHKS and CDR2 YYEKEE (reference sequence). The CDR3 is 13 amino acids. Trimming shortened V by 1 base and J by 7 bases, and 9 bases separated the two germline ends. The CDR3 loop is CASSLQGQQPQHF. The CDR3 DNA follows: TGTGCCAGCAGCTTGCAGGGACAACAGCCCCAGCATTTT. The variable domain in full, completed from reference TRBV5-5 and TRBJ1-5, reads DAGVTQSPTHLIKTRGQQVTLRCSPISGHKSVSWYQQVLGQGPQFIFQYYEKEERGRGNFPDRFSARQFPNYSSELNVNALLLGDSALYLCASSLQGQQPQHFGDGTRLSIL.